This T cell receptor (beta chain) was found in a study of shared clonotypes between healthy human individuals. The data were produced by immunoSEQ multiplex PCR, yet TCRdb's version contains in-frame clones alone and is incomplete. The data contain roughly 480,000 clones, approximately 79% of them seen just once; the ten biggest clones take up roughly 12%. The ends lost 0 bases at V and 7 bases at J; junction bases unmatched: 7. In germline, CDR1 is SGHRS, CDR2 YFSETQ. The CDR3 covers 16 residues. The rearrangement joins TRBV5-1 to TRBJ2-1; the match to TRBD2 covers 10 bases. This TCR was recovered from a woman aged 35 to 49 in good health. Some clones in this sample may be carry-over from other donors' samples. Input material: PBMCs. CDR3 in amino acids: CASSLDRAGGKNEQFF. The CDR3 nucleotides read TGCGCCAGCAGCTTGGATCGAGCGGGAGGGAAAAATGAGCAGTTCTTC. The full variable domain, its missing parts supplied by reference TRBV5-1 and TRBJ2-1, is KAGVTQTPRYLIKTRGQQVTLSCSPISGHRSVSWYQQTPGQGLQFLFEYFSETQRNKGNFPGRFSGRQFSNSRSEMNVSTLELGDSALYLCASSLDRAGGKNEQFFGPGTRLTVL.